One sample yielded the 11 T cell receptor beta chains listed below, sequenced in a study of cytomegalovirus exposure and HLA in healthy donors. Amplification used 60 Vbeta primers and 13 Jbeta primers. TCRdb's table, derived via immunoSEQ multiplex PCR, lists solely in-frame clones and lacks some. This sample has around 120,000 clones; approximately 80% occur once, and the top ten carry roughly 4%. The sample comprised PBMCs. Every receptor here comes from a human donor in good health.

The gene calls are TRBV4-2 and TRBJ2-1; TRBD2 is a possible D gene (6 bases). Germline V CDR1 and CDR2: LGHNA, YNFKEQ. The CDR3 runs to 18 residues. Trimming removed 1 base from V and 2 bases from J, with 18 bases in between. The CDR3 bases are TGTGCCAGCAGCCAAGCTCTAGGTAGCGGAAGTACCTACAATGAGCAGTTCTTC. Its translation: CASSQALGSGSTYNEQFF.

The table lists this clone with a few counts. This chain uses TRBV6-6 with TRBJ2-3; weak D call: TRBD2 (5 bases). This CDR3 comprises 13 residues. Germline CDR1 MNHNY, CDR2 SVGAGI (reference sequence). V lost 5 bases and J lost 4, with 10 bases in between. CDR3 in DNA: TGTGCCAGCAGTCTCGGGGATGCAGATACGCAGTATTTT. Its protein product is CASSLGDADTQYF.

This chain connects TRBV15 to TRBJ1-2, with D possibly TRBD1 on 6 matching bases. Trimming left V 2 bases short and J 8 bases short, with 12 bases between. CDR3 length: 13 amino acids. Germline V gene data show CDR1 as LNHNV and CDR2 as YYDKDF (reference sequence). The CDR3 loop reads CATSRPRGNGYTF. The CDR3 DNA sequence: TGTGCCACCAGCAGACCCAGGGGAAACGGCTACACCTTC. The entire variable domain, with the rest obtained from reference TRBV15 and TRBJ1-2, is as follows: DAMVIQNPRYQVTQFGKPVTLSCSQTLNHNVMYWYQQKSSQAPKLLFHYYDKDFNNEADTPDNFQSRRPNTSFCFLDIRSPGLGDTAMYLCATSRPRGNGYTFGSGTRLTVV.

The chain employs TRBV5-4 and TRBJ2-1, with D possibly matching TRBD1 (6 bases). Germline CDR1 SGHNT, CDR2 YYREEE (reference sequence). The V end was cut by 4 bases, the J end by 4 bases, with 15 bases between. The CDR3 has 15 residues. The CDR3 here is CASSPSLQGYNEQFF. The CDR3 region has the DNA TGTGCCAGCAGCCCCAGCCTACAGGGATACAATGAGCAGTTCTTC. The entire variable domain, with the rest obtained from reference TRBV5-4 and TRBJ2-1, is as follows: ETGVTQSPTHLIKTRGQQVTLRCSSQSGHNTVSWYQQALGQGPQFIFQYYREEENGRGNFPPRFSGLQFPNYSSELNVNALELDDSALYLCASSPSLQGYNEQFFGPGTRLTVL.

The chain carries TRBV5-1 and TRBJ2-1; 7 bases fit TRBD2. Germline assignment: CDR1 SGHRS and CDR2 YFSETQ. The CDR3 totals 17 residues. The V gene end was trimmed by 0 bases and the J gene end by 9 bases; junction bases not matched to a gene: 15. This CDR3 is CASSLGERAGRRGEQFF. The CDR3 DNA is TGCGCCAGCAGCTTGGGCGAGCGAGCGGGACGGCGGGGTGAGCAGTTCTTC.

This sequence joins TRBV13 and TRBJ1-2; TRBD1 matches 8 bases. The CDR3 runs to 14 residues. The trim removed 5 bases at V and 4 bases at J, leaving 6 bases unmatched. CDR1 and CDR2 from the germline V gene are PRHDT and FYEKMQ (reference sequence). DNA for the CDR3: TGTGCCAGCAGCCCAGGGACAGGCATCTATGGCTACACCTTC. It encodes CASSPGTGIYGYTF.

The chain couples TRBV6-5 to TRBJ2-2; the match to TRBD2 covers 11 bases. Germline V gene lookup returns CDR1 MNHEY and CDR2 SVGAGI. The CDR3 spans 12 residues. Trimming removed 11 bases from V and 7 bases from J; junction bases left unmatched: 3. The CDR3 DNA sequence: TGTGCCGGCGGGACTAGCGGCGGGGAGCTGTTTTTT. Residues: CAGGTSGGELFF.

This clone was detected only once. V and J are TRBV18 and TRBJ1-3; 8 bases are a match to TRBD1. Germline assignment: CDR1 KGHSH and CDR2 LQKENI. Trimming at V came to 5 bases and at J to 6 bases, leaving 12 bases not matched to a gene. This CDR3 is built from 16 residues. The CDR3 sequence is CASSSLADRAENTIYF. The CDR3 DNA reads as TGTGCCAGCTCAAGTCTCGCGGACAGGGCGGAAAACACCATATATTTT.

The V call is TRBV28, the J call TRBJ2-1, with 8 nucleotides matching TRBD1. The CDR3 length is 16 residues. Trimming cost V 10 bases and J 7 bases; bases outside gene matches: 18. Per germline, CDR1 MDHEN and CDR2 SYDVKM. Here the CDR3 reads CATLKYTGGVGNEQFF. Written as DNA, the CDR3 is TGTGCCACCCTGAAATATACAGGGGGAGTCGGAAATGAGCAGTTCTTC.

This clone was counted a single time. The chain combines TRBV9 with TRBJ2-7; the D is unclear. V lost 0 bases and J lost 2, with 9 bases in between. The CDR3 has 14 residues. Germline CDR1 and CDR2: SGDLS and YYNGEE. This chain's CDR3 is CASSVGVAPYEQYF. The CDR3 DNA follows: TGTGCCAGCAGCGTAGGGGTAGCTCCCTACGAGCAGTACTTC.

This clone was detected a few times. V usage is TRBV6-5 and J usage is TRBJ1-1; TRBD1 matches 8 bases. The CDR3 is 16 residues long. The germline CDR1 and CDR2 sequences are MNHEY and SVGAGI. The ends lost 3 bases at V and 1 base at J; junction bases unmatched: 7. CDR3 in DNA: TGTGCCAGCAGTTATGGTCTGACAGGGGCGAACACTGAAGCTTTCTTT. This encodes CASSYGLTGANTEAFF.